Below, 14 T cell receptor beta chains from the same sample are listed, as sequenced in a study of T-cell reconstitution after alpha-beta-depleted transplantation in children. Molecular barcoding with unique molecular identifiers was used for the TCRbeta library. TCRdb re-called the PCR reads with MiXCR, one entry per CDR3 protein. This table holds roughly 340,000 distinct CDR3 sequences, around 15% found once. The input for sequencing was PBMCs, mostly from graft donor cells, taken 360 days after TCRalphabeta/CD19-depleted stem cell transplant. The source is a male patient between 2 and 15 years old who had a stem cell transplant for acute lymphoblastic leukemia, so the T cells may come from the graft donor.

This clonotype occurred many times. V gene TRBV27 combines with J gene TRBJ2-1, with 7 bases matching TRBD2. The CDR3 contains 14 residues. Unmatched junction bases numbered 4, after V lost 6 bases and J lost 2 bases. The germline V gene has CDR1 MNHEY and CDR2 SMNVEV (reference sequence). CDR3 sequence: CASRTGLAYNEQFF. The CDR3 bases are TGTGCCAGCAGAACTGGACTAGCCTACAATGAGCAGTTCTTC.

V gene TRBV20-1 combines with J gene TRBJ1-1; D unresolved. The CDR3 is 12 amino acids. Germline V gene lookup returns CDR1 DFQATT and CDR2 SNEGSKA (reference sequence). As DNA, the CDR3 is TGCGCGAGGGCACGGAAAAACACTGAAGCTTTCTTT. Translated: CARARKNTEAFF.

This clonotype was seen only a few times. This chain connects TRBV7-9 to TRBJ1-5, with D possibly being TRBD1 (5 bases). Germline V CDR1 and CDR2: SEHNR, FQNEAQ (reference sequence). The CDR3 runs to 14 residues. The V gene lost 5 bases and the J gene lost 1 base, with 9 bases spanning the gap. Here the CDR3 reads CASSARDSNQPQHF. CDR3 coding DNA: TGTGCCAGCAGCGCACGGGACAGCAATCAGCCCCAGCATTTT.

The CDR3 loop reads CASSPDSRKTSYEQYF. CDR3 nucleotides: TGTGCCAGCAGTCCGGACAGCCGAAAAACCTCCTACGAGCAGTACTTC. The chain has TRBV12-3 or TRBV12-4 and TRBJ2-7; D perhaps matches TRBD1 (6 bases). The CDR3 contains 16 residues. V was shortened by 5 bases and J by 0 bases, with 17 bases between the two germline ends.

This clonotype was observed a handful of times. The chain links TRBV29-1 to TRBJ2-7; D perhaps matches TRBD2 (5 bases). The V end lost 1 base, the J end lost 2 bases, and 21 bases lay between the germline ends. CDR3 size: 17 residues. Germline V lookup: CDR1 SQVTM, CDR2 ANQGSEA. In nucleotides, the CDR3 is TGCAGCGTTGAAGTTCCAGTTTTAGAGGGTTTGCCCTACGAGCAGTACTTC. This codes for CSVEVPVLEGLPYEQYF.

This rearrangement joins TRBV5-1 to TRBJ2-1; D gene unclear. Trimming removed 1 base at V and 2 bases at J, with 19 bases between. This CDR3 is 18 amino acids long. The V gene's germline CDR1 is SGHRS and CDR2 YFSETQ. As DNA, the CDR3 is TGCGCCAGCAGCTTGCACTCTCTGGAAACCGAGCCCTACAATGAGCAGTTCTTC. This sequence encodes CASSLHSLETEPYNEQFF.

This clonotype showed up just a few times. The V and J genes are TRBV6-1 and TRBJ1-1; D gene ambiguous. The germline V and J ends were trimmed by 3 bases and 4 bases, with 12 bases remaining between them. The CDR3 is made up of 14 amino acids. Germline V CDR1 and CDR2: MNHNS, SASEGT. CDR3 DNA: TGTGCCAGCAGTGATCTCCAGAAGGGCACTGAAGCTTTCTTT. The encoded protein is CASSDLQKGTEAFF.

The chain uses TRBV28 and TRBJ1-4, with D unresolved. This CDR3 spans 12 amino acids. The germline V gene has CDR1 MDHEN and CDR2 SYDVKM. Trimming removed 7 bases at V and 6 bases at J, with 9 bases between. The CDR3 bases are TGTGCCAGCACTTTTGCTGATGAAAAACTGTTTTTT. Translating it yields CASTFADEKLFF.

This clonotype turned up a few times. This chain uses TRBV12-3 or TRBV12-4 with TRBJ2-5; 11 bases match TRBD2. The CDR3 spans 16 residues. V was clipped by 1 base and J by 2 bases; unmatched bases: 3. Written as DNA, the CDR3 is TGTGCCAGCAGTTTAGGGACTAGCGGGCGACAAGAGACCCAGTACTTC. It translates to CASSLGTSGRQETQYF.

This clonotype was found a few times. The chain uses TRBV12-3 or TRBV12-4 and TRBJ2-3; no firm D call. V gave up 2 bases and J gave up 0 bases, with 9 bases separating them. This CDR3 contains 15 residues. The CDR3 region has the DNA TGTGCCAGCAGTTTATCTAGTAGGAGCACAGATACGCAGTATTTT. Its translation: CASSLSSRSTDTQYF.

This clonotype was detected a few times. This chain joins TRBV5-1 and TRBJ2-5; the match to TRBD1 covers 7 bases. Trimming at V came to 3 bases and at J to 3 bases, leaving 5 bases not matched to a gene. Germline lookup yields CDR1 SGHRS and CDR2 YFSETQ. This CDR3 has 14 amino acids. The CDR3 protein is CASSSGTEKETQYF. The DNA of the CDR3 is TGCGCCAGCAGCTCGGGGACAGAGAAAGAGACCCAGTACTTC. The full variable domain, completed using reference TRBV5-1 and TRBJ2-5, is KAGVTQTPRYLIKTRGQQVTLSCSPISGHRSVSWYQQTPGQGLQFLFEYFSETQRNKGNFPGRFSGRQFSNSRSEMNVSTLELGDSALYLCASSSGTEKETQYFGPGTRLLVL.

This chain links TRBV10-3 with TRBJ2-7; D not certain. Trimming took off 3 bases at V and 4 bases at J, with 10 bases between the two ends. The germline V gene has CDR1 ENHRY and CDR2 SYGVKD. The CDR3 has 13 residues. CDR3 sequence (DNA): TGTGCCATCAGTGACTTGAGATGGTACGAGCAGTACTTC. It specifies CAISDLRWYEQYF.

The chain employs TRBV28 and TRBJ1-5; the D gene is possibly TRBD1 (6 bases). V was shortened by 0 bases and J by 0 bases, with 9 bases between the two germline ends. CDR3 size: 16 residues. Germline assignment: CDR1 MDHEN and CDR2 SYDVKM. CDR3 coding DNA: TGTGCCAGCAGTTTATGGGACAGCTATAGCAATCAGCCCCAGCATTTT. Translating gives CASSLWDSYSNQPQHF. The full variable domain, completed using reference TRBV28 and TRBJ1-5, is DVKVTQSSRYLVKRTGEKVFLECVQDMDHENMFWYRQDPGLGLRLIYFSYDVKMKEKGDIPEGYSVSREKKERFSLILESASTNQTSMYLCASSLWDSYSNQPQHFGDGTRLSIL.

The chain is built from TRBV19 and TRBJ2-7; 8 nucleotides line up with TRBD2. V lost 5 bases and J lost 3; bases outside the gene matches: 3. Germline CDR1 reads LNHDA; CDR2 reads SQIVND (reference sequence). This CDR3 has 13 amino acids. In DNA form, the CDR3 reads TGTGCCAGTAGTGCAAGCGGGGGCTACGAGCAGTACTTC. This codes for CASSASGGYEQYF.